The 10 T cell receptor beta chains below come from one sample, sequenced in a study of blood T cell repertoires in COVID-19. Method: immunoSEQ multiplex PCR; TCRdb's copy keeps in-frame clones and lacks some. The sample includes tens of thousands of clones, more than 80% of them seen just once. Material for sequencing was peripheral blood. The receptors were gathered from a man in his thirties or forties with acute or convalescent COVID-19.

This clone was found a few times. The chain combines TRBV24-1 with TRBJ1-5; D remains unclear. The CDR3 has 16 residues. Germline-derived CDR1 and CDR2 are KGHDR and SFDVKD. The V and J ends lost 3 bases and 0 bases respectively, with 11 bases between them. The CDR3: CATSDAGSYSNQPQHF. CDR3 bases: TGTGCCACCAGTGATGCCGGGAGTTATAGCAATCAGCCCCAGCATTTT.

A note on this clone: Other DNA sequences of this sample code for an identical CDR3. This chain connects TRBV7-8 to TRBJ2-3; 8 nucleotides align to TRBD2. The length of the CDR3 is 16 residues. J lost 3 bases, V lost 1 base, and 6 bases had no gene match. CDR1 and CDR2 from the germline V gene are SGHVS and FQNEAQ. The CDR3 DNA is TGTGCCAGCAGCTTAGTGACAGGACTAGCAACAGATACGCAGTATTTT. Protein sequence: CASSLVTGLATDTQYF.

The rearrangement links TRBV11-2 to TRBJ1-1; 10 nucleotides agree with TRBD1. V lost 6 bases, J lost 4 bases, and 5 bases stayed unmatched. Germline V gene lookup returns CDR1 SGHAT and CDR2 FQNNGV. The CDR3 contains 14 residues. CDR3 in amino acids: CASRLGQGSTEAFF. CDR3 DNA: TGTGCCAGCAGACTGGGACAGGGGTCCACTGAAGCTTTCTTT.

On this clone itself: Sequence at one end of the junction differs from germline and may be a read error. This chain connects TRBV5-1 to TRBJ1-4; D is unclear. Germline-derived CDR1 and CDR2 are SGHRS and YFSETQ. There are 15 residues in the CDR3. CDR3 amino acids: CASSLGFAGREKLFF. The DNA of the CDR3 is TGCGCCAGCAGTTTGGGGTTTGCGGGTCGGGAAAAACTGTTTTTT.

The sample holds a few counts of this clone. The genes are TRBV18 and TRBJ2-1; weak D call: TRBD1 (5 bases). V was clipped by 1 base and J by 6 bases, with 19 bases between them. The germline V gene encodes CDR1 KGHSH and CDR2 LQKENI. This CDR3 contains 17 residues. The chain's CDR3 is CASSPLATRQFANEQFF. The CDR3 coding sequence is TGTGCCAGCTCACCACTAGCAACGAGACAGTTTGCCAATGAGCAGTTCTTC. The complete variable domain, with remaining parts taken from reference TRBV18 and TRBJ2-1, reads NAGVMQNPRHLVRRRGQEARLRCSPMKGHSHVYWYRQLPEEGLKFMVYLQKENIIDESGMPKERFSAEFPKEGPSILRIQQVVRGDSAAYFCASSPLATRQFANEQFFGPGTRLTVL.

The chain links TRBV19 to TRBJ1-6; D is possibly TRBD1 (6 bases). Germline V gene lookup returns CDR1 LNHDA and CDR2 SQIVND (reference sequence). The CDR3 is 14 amino acids. V was cut by 6 bases and J by 7 bases, with 13 bases left in between. DNA of the CDR3: TGTGCCAGTAGACTGGAGCAGGGGAATTCACCCCTCCACTTT. Protein sequence: CASRLEQGNSPLHF.

The chain combines TRBV2 with TRBJ1-4; D not resolved. CDR1 is SNHLY, CDR2 FYNNEI, per germline. The CDR3 sequence is 14 residues long. Trimming took off 6 bases at V and 5 bases at J, with 13 bases between the two ends. The CDR3 protein is CASRIEVGNEKLFF. The DNA for the CDR3 is TGTGCCAGCAGGATCGAGGTTGGGAATGAAAAACTGTTTTTT.

The rearrangement uses TRBV10-2 and TRBJ1-1, with no clear D. Germline V gene data show CDR1 as WSHSY and CDR2 as SAAADI. CDR3 length: 13 residues. V was shortened by 6 bases and J by 0 bases, with 8 bases between the two germline ends. CDR3 in amino acids: CASSRNMNTEAFF. CDR3 DNA sequence: TGCGCCAGCAGCCGAAACATGAACACTGAAGCTTTCTTT.

The chain employs TRBV5-4 and TRBJ1-3; D not certain. Germline V gene sequence: CDR1 SGHNT, CDR2 YYREEE (reference sequence). The ends were cut back, 9 bases at V and 0 bases at J, with 13 bases in the middle. The CDR3 spans 14 residues. CDR3 DNA sequence: TGTGCCATCGGGTCTCTAAGCTCTGGAAACACCATATATTTT. Protein sequence: CAIGSLSSGNTIYF.

The chain combines TRBV29-1 with TRBJ1-1; TRBD1 matches at 10 bases. CDR3 length: 16 amino acids. V was pared by 3 bases and J by 4 bases, with 11 bases of the junction left unmatched. Germline V CDR1 and CDR2: SQVTM, ANQGSEA. The DNA of the CDR3 is TGCAGCGTTGAGAAAAGGGGGACAGGGGCTCTCACTGAAGCTTTCTTT. This sequence encodes CSVEKRGTGALTEAFF. Together with reference TRBV29-1 and TRBJ1-1, the CDR3 gives the full variable domain: SAVISQKPSRDICQRGTSLTIQCQVDSQVTMMFWYRQQPGQSLTLIATANQGSEATYESGFVIDKFPISRPNLTFSTLTVSNMSPEDSSIYLCSVEKRGTGALTEAFFGQGTRLTVV.